Sequencing of this TCR beta chain was carried out in a study of cytomegalovirus exposure and HLA in healthy donors. Overall study context: It was reported in a later analysis that the same platform had been used for the approximately 120 validation repertoires as for the roughly 650 first-cohort repertoires. Study observations and caveats: Cytomegalovirus association was listed for around 180 TCR beta chains. In a later analysis, first-cohort TCR clusters were found to tend to co-occur in the approximately 120 validation repertoires. Rarity characterized most TCR sequences, yet some public TCRs appeared in many donors.

Using immunoSEQ multiplex PCR, the repertoire was profiled, and TCRdb retains in-frame clones only, with some absent. The table shows around 190,000 clones, with around nine tenths occurring only once. The CDR3 has 15 amino acids. V dropped 2 bases and J dropped 4 bases, with 13 bases sitting between them. The germline V gene encodes CDR1 MNHEY and CDR2 SMNVEV (reference sequence). As to this clone: Its antigen is as yet unknown.

The sequence was collected from a man younger than 40 in good health and CMV-seropositive. The specimen sequenced was PBMCs. This chain uses TRBV27 with TRBJ2-3; D is perhaps TRBD2 (5 bases). The CDR3, as DNA: TGTGCCAGCAGTTTAGGTGGGAGCTTCGCAGATACGCAGTATTTT. Encoded protein: CASSLGGSFADTQYF.